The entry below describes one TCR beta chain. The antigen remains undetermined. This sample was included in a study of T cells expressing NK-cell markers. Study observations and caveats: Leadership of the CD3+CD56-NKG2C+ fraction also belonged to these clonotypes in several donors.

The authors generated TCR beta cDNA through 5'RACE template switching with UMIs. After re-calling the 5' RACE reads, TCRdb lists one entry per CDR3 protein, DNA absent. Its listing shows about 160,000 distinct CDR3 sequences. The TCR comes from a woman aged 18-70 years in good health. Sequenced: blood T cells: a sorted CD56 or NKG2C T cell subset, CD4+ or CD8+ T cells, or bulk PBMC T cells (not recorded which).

The CDR3 protein is CASSLPTPEQFF. V usage is TRBV10-2 and J usage is TRBJ2-1; without DNA, the TCRdb call of TRBD1 cannot be checked. From germline, CDR1 is WSHSY and CDR2 SAAADI. The CDR3 loop spans 12 amino acids.